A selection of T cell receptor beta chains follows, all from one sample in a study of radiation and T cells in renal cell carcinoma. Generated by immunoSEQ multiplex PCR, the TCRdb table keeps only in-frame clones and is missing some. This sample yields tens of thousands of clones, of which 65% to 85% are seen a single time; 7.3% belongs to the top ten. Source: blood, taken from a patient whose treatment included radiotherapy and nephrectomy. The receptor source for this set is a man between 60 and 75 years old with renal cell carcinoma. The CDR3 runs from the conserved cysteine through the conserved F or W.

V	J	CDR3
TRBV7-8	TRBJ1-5	CASSLDLWLPQHF
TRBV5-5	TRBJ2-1	CASSLGPGTGPANEQFF
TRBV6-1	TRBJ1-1	CASRGTGKNTEAFF
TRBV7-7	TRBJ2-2	CASQQGALNTGELFF
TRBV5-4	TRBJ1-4	CASSLPDRDPEKLFF
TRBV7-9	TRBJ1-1	CASSLGGMNTEAFF
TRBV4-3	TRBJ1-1	CASSQGRKWVEAFF
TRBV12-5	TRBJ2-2	CASVGTSNTGELFF
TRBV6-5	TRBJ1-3	CASSYFGRLGGNTIYF
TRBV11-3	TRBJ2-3	CASSPGNTQYF
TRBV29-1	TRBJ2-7	CSVEGSRAYEQYF
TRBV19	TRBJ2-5	CASSIGVGVAQETQYF
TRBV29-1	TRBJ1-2	CSVEAGDGYTF
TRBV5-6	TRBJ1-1	CASSSKWDRYYSTEAFF
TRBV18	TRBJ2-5	CASSPPFNQETQYF
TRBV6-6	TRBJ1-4	CASSYEGEGEKLFF
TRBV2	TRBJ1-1	CASSERNTEAFF
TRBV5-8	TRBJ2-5	CASSLEGFNQETQYF
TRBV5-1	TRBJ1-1	CASSLLQTNTEAFF
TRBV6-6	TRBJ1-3	CASSSIVSGNTIYF
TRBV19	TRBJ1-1	CASRLGGAEAFF
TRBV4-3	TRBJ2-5	CASSQDGGQGQETQYF
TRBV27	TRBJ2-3	CASGAGLAGEDTQYF
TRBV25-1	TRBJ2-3	CATERDTQYF
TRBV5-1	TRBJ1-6	CASSLGTNSPLHF
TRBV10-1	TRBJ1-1	CASSERENTEAFF
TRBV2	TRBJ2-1	CASRGRQEQFF
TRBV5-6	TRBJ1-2	CASSLAGAGGYTF
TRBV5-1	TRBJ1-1	CASSLEGHPNTEAFF
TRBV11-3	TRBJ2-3	CASSPGTDTQYF
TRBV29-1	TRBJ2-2	CSVVIGATGELFF